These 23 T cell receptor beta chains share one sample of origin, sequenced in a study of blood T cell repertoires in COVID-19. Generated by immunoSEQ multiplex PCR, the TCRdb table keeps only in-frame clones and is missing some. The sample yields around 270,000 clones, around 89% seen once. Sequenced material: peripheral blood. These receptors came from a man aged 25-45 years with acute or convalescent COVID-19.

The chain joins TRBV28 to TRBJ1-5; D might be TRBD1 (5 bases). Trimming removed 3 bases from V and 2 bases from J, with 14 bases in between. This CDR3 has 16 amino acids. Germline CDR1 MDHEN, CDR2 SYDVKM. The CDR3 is CASSFGSRGGNQPQHF. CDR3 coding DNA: TGTGCCAGCAGTTTTGGTAGTAGGGGTGGCAATCAGCCCCAGCATTTT. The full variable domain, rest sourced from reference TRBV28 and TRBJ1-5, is DVKVTQSSRYLVKRTGEKVFLECVQDMDHENMFWYRQDPGLGLRLIYFSYDVKMKEKGDIPEGYSVSREKKERFSLILESASTNQTSMYLCASSFGSRGGNQPQHFGDGTRLSIL.

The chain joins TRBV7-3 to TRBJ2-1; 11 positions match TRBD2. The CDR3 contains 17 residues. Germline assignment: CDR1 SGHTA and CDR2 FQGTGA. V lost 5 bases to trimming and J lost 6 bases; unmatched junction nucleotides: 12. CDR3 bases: TGTGCCAGCAGCCCTTTACTAGCGGGAGCTTTTCCCAATGAGCAGTTCTTC. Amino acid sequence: CASSPLLAGAFPNEQFF.

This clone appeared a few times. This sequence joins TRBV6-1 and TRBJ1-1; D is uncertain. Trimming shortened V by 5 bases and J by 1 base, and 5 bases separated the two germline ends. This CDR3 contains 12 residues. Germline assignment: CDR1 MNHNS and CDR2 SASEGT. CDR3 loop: CASSTGNTEAFF. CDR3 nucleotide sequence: TGTGCCAGCAGTACGGGGAACACTGAAGCTTTCTTT.

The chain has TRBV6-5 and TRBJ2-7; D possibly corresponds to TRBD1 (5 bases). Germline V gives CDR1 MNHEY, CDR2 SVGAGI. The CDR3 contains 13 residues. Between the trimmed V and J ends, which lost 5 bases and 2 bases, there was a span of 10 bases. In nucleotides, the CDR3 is TGTGCCAGCAGTCAGGACAACCCCTACGAGCAGTACTTC. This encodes CASSQDNPYEQYF.

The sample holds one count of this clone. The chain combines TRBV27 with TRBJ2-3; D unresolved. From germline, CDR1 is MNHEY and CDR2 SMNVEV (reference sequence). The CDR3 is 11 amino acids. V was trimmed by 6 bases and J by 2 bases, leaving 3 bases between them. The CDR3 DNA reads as TGTGCCAGCAGCAACACAGATACGCAGTATTTT. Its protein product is CASSNTDTQYF.

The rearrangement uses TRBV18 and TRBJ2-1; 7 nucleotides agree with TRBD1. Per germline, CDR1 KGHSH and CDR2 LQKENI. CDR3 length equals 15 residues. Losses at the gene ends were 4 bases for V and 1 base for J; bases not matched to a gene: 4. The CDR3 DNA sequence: TGTGCCAGCTCACTACAGGGGACGTCCTACAATGAGCAGTTCTTC. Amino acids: CASSLQGTSYNEQFF.

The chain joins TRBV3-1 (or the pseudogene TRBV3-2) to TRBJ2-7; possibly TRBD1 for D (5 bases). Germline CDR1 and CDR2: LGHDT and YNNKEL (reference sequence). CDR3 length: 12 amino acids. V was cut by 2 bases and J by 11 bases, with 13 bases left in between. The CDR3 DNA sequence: TGTGCCAGCAGCCAACGAAAGGGGCCGAAGTACTTC. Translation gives CASSQRKGPKYF.

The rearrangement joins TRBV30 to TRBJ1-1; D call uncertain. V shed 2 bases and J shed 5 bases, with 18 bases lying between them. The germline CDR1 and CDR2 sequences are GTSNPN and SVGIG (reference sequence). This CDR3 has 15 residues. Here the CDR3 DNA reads TGTGCCTGGAGTTTCGATTACCAGAAGAGGACTGAAGCTTTCTTT. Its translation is CAWSFDYQKRTEAFF.

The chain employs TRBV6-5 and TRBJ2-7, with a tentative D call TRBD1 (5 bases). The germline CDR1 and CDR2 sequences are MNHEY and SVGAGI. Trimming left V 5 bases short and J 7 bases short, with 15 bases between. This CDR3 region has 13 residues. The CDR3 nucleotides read TGTGCCAGCAGTCCTGACAGCTGGGGAGAGCAGTACTTC. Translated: CASSPDSWGEQYF.

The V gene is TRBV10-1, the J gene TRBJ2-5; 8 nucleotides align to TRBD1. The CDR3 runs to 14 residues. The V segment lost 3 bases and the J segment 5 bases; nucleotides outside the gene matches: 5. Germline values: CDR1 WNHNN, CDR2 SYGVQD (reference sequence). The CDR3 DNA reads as TGCGCCAGCAGTGACTCGGACAGGGTGGAGACCCAGTACTTC. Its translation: CASSDSDRVETQYF.

This chain's CDR3 is CASSQGLGDQPQHF. CDR3 coding DNA: TGCGCCAGCAGCCAGGGTCTAGGAGATCAGCCCCAGCATTTT. The J gene is TRBJ1-5, the V gene TRBV4-1; D gene ambiguous. The germline V gene encodes CDR1 MGHRA and CDR2 YSYEKL. CDR3 length: 14 residues. The V end was cut by 3 bases, the J end by 5 bases, with 11 bases between.

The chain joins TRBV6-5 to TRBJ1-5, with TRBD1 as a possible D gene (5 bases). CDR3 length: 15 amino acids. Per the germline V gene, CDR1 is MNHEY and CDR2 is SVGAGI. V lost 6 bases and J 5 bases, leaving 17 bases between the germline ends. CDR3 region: CASSDTDRAYQPQHF. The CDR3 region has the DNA TGTGCCAGCAGCGACACTGACAGAGCCTATCAGCCCCAGCATTTT.

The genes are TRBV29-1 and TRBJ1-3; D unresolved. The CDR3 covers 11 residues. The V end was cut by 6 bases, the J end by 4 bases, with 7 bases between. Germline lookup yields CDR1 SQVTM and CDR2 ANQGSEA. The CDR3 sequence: CSVTVGNTIYF. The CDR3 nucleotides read TGCAGCGTAACTGTGGGAAACACCATATATTTT.

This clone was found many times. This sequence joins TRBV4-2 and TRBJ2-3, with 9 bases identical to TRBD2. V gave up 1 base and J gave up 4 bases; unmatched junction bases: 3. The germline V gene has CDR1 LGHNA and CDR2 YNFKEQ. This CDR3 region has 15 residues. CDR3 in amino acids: CASSQVGGGADTQYF. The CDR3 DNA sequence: TGTGCCAGCAGCCAAGTGGGCGGGGGGGCAGATACGCAGTATTTT.

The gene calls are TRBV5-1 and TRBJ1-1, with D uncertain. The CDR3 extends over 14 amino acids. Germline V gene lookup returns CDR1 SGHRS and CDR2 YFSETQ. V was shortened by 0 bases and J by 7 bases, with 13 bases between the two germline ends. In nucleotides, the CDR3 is TGCGCCAGCAGCTTGGCCTTGCCTCTCAGTGAAGCTTTCTTT. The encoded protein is CASSLALPLSEAFF. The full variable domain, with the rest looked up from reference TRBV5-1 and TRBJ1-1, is KAGVTQTPRYLIKTRGQQVTLSCSPISGHRSVSWYQQTPGQGLQFLFEYFSETQRNKGNFPGRFSGRQFSNSRSEMNVSTLELGDSALYLCASSLALPLSEAFFGQGTRLTVV.

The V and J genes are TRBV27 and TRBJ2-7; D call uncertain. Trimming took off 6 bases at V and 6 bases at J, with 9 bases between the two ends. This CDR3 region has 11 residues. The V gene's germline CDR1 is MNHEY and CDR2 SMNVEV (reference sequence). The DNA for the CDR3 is TGTGCCAGCAGATCGGGTGGCGAGCAGTACTTC. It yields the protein CASRSGGEQYF.

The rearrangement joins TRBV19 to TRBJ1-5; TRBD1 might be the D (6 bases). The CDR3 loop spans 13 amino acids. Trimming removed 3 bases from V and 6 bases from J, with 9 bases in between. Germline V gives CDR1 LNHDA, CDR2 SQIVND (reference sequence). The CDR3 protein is CASSMSGVQPQHF. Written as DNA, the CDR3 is TGTGCCAGTAGTATGTCAGGGGTTCAGCCCCAGCATTTT.

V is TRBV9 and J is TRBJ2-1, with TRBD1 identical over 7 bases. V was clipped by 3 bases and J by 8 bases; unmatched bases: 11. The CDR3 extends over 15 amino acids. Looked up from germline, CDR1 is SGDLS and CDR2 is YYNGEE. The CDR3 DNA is TGTGCCAGCAGCGCTCTAGGGGGCACGTTCGATGAGCAGTTCTTC. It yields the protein CASSALGGTFDEQFF. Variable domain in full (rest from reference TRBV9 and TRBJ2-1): DSGVTQTPKHLITATGQRVTLRCSPRSGDLSVYWYQQSLDQGLQFLIQYYNGEERAKGNILERFSAQQFPDLHSELNLSSLELGDSALYFCASSALGGTFDEQFFGPGTRLTVL.

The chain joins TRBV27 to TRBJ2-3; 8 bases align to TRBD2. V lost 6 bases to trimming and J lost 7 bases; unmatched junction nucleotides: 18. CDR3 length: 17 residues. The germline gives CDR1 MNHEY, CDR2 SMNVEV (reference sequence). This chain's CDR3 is CASSQDVSGGIVNTQYF. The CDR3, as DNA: TGTGCCAGCAGCCAAGACGTGTCGGGAGGGATAGTAAATACGCAGTATTTT.

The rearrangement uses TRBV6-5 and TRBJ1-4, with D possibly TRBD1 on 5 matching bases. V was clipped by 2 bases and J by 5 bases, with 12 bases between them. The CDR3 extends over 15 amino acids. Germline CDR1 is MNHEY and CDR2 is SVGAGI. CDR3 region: CASSYGAVINEKLFF. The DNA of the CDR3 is TGTGCCAGCAGTTACGGGGCAGTCATCAATGAAAAACTGTTTTTT.

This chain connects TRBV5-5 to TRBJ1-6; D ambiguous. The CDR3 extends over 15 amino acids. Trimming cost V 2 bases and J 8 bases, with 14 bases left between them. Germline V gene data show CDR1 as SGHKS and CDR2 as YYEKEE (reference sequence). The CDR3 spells CASSFTTTEDSPLHF. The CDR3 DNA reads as TGTGCCAGCAGCTTCACAACCACAGAAGATTCACCCCTCCACTTT.

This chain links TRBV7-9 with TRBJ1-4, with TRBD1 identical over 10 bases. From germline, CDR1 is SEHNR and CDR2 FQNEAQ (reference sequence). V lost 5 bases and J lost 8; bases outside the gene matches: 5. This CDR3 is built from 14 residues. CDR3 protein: CASSQGQGLEKLFF. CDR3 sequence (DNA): TGTGCCAGCAGCCAGGGACAGGGGTTAGAAAAACTGTTTTTT. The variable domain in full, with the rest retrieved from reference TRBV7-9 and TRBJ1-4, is DTGVSQNPRHKITKRGQNVTFRCDPISEHNRLYWYRQTLGQGPEFLTYFQNEAQLEKSRLLSDRFSAERPKGSFSTLEIQRTEQGDSAMYLCASSQGQGLEKLFFGSGTQLSVL.

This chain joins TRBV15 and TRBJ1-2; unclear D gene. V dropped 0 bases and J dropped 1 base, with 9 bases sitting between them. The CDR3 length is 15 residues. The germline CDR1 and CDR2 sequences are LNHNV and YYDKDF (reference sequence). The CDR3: CATSRDSQFNYGYTF. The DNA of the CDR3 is TGTGCCACCAGCAGAGATTCCCAGTTTAACTATGGCTACACCTTC. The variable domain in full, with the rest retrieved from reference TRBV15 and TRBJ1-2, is DAMVIQNPRYQVTQFGKPVTLSCSQTLNHNVMYWYQQKSSQAPKLLFHYYDKDFNNEADTPDNFQSRRPNTSFCFLDIRSPGLGDTAMYLCATSRDSQFNYGYTFGSGTRLTVV.